This T cell receptor beta chain was retrieved from a study of blood T cell repertoires in COVID-19. Background on the study: Spain, Italy and the United States supplied samples that represented acute and convalescent COVID-19. PBMCs, B-cell-depleted T cells, or T cells were the source of the cDNA or gDNA that made up the material.

Methods used by the authors: By means of reference gene primer amplification, nucleated cell counts were estimated. Profiling relied on immunoSEQ multiplex PCR, and the TCRdb table lists in-frame clones only, not all of them. That table gives V, J and clone size, and the DNA gave D and trimming. This sample carries 210,000 or so clones, around 89% of them seen once, and the ten largest clones take 4.5% to 5.5%. The CDR3 is 15 amino acids. In germline, CDR1 is SGHNT, CDR2 YENEEA. Deletions cut 8 bases from V and 4 bases from J, with 19 bases between. The chain carries TRBV11-3 and TRBJ2-3; D is possibly TRBD1 (6 bases). The sequenced sample consisted of peripheral blood. The sequence came from a woman aged 35 to 49 with acute or convalescent COVID-19. CDR3 sequence reads: CASAEWGRGADTQYF. The CDR3 DNA reads TGTGCCAGCGCGGAATGGGGCAGGGGAGCAGATACGCAGTATTTT.